The 17 T cell receptor beta chains in this list originate from one sample, sequenced in a study of cytomegalovirus exposure and HLA in healthy donors. PCR employed 60 Vbeta and 13 Jbeta primers. Method: immunoSEQ multiplex PCR; TCRdb's copy keeps in-frame clones and lacks some. The data hold around 200,000 clones, with about 86% observed a single time. The sample was PBMCs. The receptors derive from a woman in her thirties in good health and CMV-seronegative.

The chain joins TRBV28 to TRBJ2-5; possible D gene TRBD2, 5 bases. The germline V and J ends were trimmed by 5 bases and 5 bases, with 9 bases remaining between them. Germline CDR1 reads MDHEN; CDR2 reads SYDVKM. CDR3 length equals 12 residues. The CDR3 nucleotides read TGTGCCAGCAGTAGACCGGGGGAGACCCAGTACTTC. Translated, it gives CASSRPGETQYF.

This clone was seen a single time. The chain couples TRBV27 to TRBJ2-3; 7 nucleotides agree with TRBD2. V was clipped by 6 bases and J by 5 bases; unmatched bases: 20. This CDR3 contains 18 residues. Germline V gene data show CDR1 as MNHEY and CDR2 as SMNVEV (reference sequence). The CDR3 DNA reads TGTGCCAGCAGCCGAAAAGCACCCCTGGCGGGAGTTTTAGATACGCAGTATTTT. Its protein is CASSRKAPLAGVLDTQYF.

The chain links TRBV20-1 to TRBJ1-1; 8 bases match TRBD1. The V and J ends lost 6 bases and 12 bases, in that order; junction bases with no gene match: 9. CDR1 is DFQATT, CDR2 SNEGSKA, per germline (reference sequence). The CDR3 spans 11 residues. This CDR3 reads CSAPDRVVTFF. The CDR3, as DNA: TGCAGTGCCCCGGACAGGGTAGTAACTTTCTTT.

V and J are TRBV11-3 and TRBJ2-2, with a tentative D call TRBD1 (5 bases). CDR1 SGHNT and CDR2 YENEEA come from the germline V gene. Trimming took off 4 bases at V and 1 base at J, with 10 bases between the two ends. This CDR3 is built from 15 residues. Here the CDR3 DNA reads TGTGCCAGCAGCTCTGGGGCTTTGAACACCGGGGAGCTGTTTTTT. It specifies CASSSGALNTGELFF.

The genes are TRBV28 and TRBJ2-6; D unresolved. The V end lost 7 bases, the J end lost 3 bases, and 7 bases lay between the germline ends. Germline lookup yields CDR1 MDHEN and CDR2 SYDVKM. CDR3 size: 13 residues. The CDR3 coding sequence is TGTGCCAGCACGGGTTTTGGGGCCAACGTCCTGACTTTC. Translation gives CASTGFGANVLTF.

A single count supports this clone. The chain couples TRBV6-1 to TRBJ2-5; TRBD1 might be the D (6 bases). The germline V gene encodes CDR1 MNHNS and CDR2 SASEGT. The CDR3 is made up of 14 amino acids. V dropped 4 bases and J dropped 4 bases, with 13 bases sitting between them. The CDR3, as DNA: TGTGCCAGCAGTGGGGCAGGGGCAGGAGAGACCCAGTACTTC. It yields the protein CASSGAGAGETQYF.

The chain couples TRBV2 to TRBJ1-4; 7 positions agree with TRBD1. The germline V gene encodes CDR1 SNHLY and CDR2 FYNNEI. The CDR3 extends over 15 amino acids. V lost 8 bases to trimming and J lost 7 bases; unmatched junction nucleotides: 13. The CDR3 DNA is TGTGCCAGCCAATCATTAGGGGGCTCGAGTGAAAAACTGTTTTTT. It encodes CASQSLGGSSEKLFF. The variable domain in full, completed from reference TRBV2 and TRBJ1-4, reads EPEVTQTPSHQVTQMGQEVILRCVPISNHLYFYWYRQILGQKVEFLVSFYNNEISEKSEIFDDQFSVERPDGSNFTLKIRSTKLEDSAMYFCASQSLGGSSEKLFFGSGTQLSVL.

This clone was picked up a small number of times. The rearrangement uses TRBV28 and TRBJ1-2; 7 nucleotides agree with TRBD1. Trimming at V came to 6 bases and at J to 4 bases, leaving 11 bases not matched to a gene. The CDR3 contains 15 residues. The germline CDR1 and CDR2 sequences are MDHEN and SYDVKM. This CDR3 is CASRPQGNRAYGYTF. The CDR3 region has the DNA TGTGCCAGCAGGCCACAGGGGAATCGCGCCTATGGCTACACCTTC.

This chain uses TRBV4-1 with TRBJ2-1; 9 bases match TRBD2. The CDR3 totals 13 residues. J lost 9 bases, V lost 5 bases, and 5 bases had no gene match. Germline CDR1 and CDR2: MGHRA and YSYEKL. Here the CDR3 reads CASSWAGGGEQFF. The DNA of the CDR3 is TGCGCCAGCAGCTGGGCGGGAGGGGGTGAGCAGTTCTTC.

The chain has TRBV13 and TRBJ2-7; 8 bases agree with TRBD2. CDR1 and CDR2 (germline): PRHDT, FYEKMQ (reference sequence). CDR3 length: 18 residues. Losses at the gene ends were 5 bases for V and 3 bases for J; bases not matched to a gene: 18. CDR3 residues: CASSLQDVRGGTNYEQYF. The CDR3 DNA sequence: TGTGCCAGCAGCCTTCAAGATGTGCGCGGGGGGACAAACTACGAGCAGTACTTC. The full variable domain, rest sourced from reference TRBV13 and TRBJ2-7, is AAGVIQSPRHLIKEKRETATLKCYPIPRHDTVYWYQQGPGQDPQFLISFYEKMQSDKGSIPDRFSAQQFSDYHSELNMSSLELGDSALYFCASSLQDVRGGTNYEQYFGPGTRLTVT.

This clone was recorded only once. The chain combines TRBV5-1 with TRBJ2-5; 9 nucleotides line up with TRBD1. This CDR3 spans 15 amino acids. The V gene end was trimmed by 2 bases and the J gene end by 4 bases; junction bases not matched to a gene: 6. Per germline, CDR1 SGHRS and CDR2 YFSETQ. DNA for the CDR3: TGCGCCAGCAGCTTCGCCGGGACAGGGTCAGAGACCCAGTACTTC. It is translated as CASSFAGTGSETQYF.

This clone was seen only a few times. J is TRBJ2-7 and V is TRBV11-1; possible D gene TRBD1, 6 bases. The CDR3 sequence is 13 residues long. Looked up from germline, CDR1 is SGHAT and CDR2 is FQDESV (reference sequence). V gave up 5 bases and J gave up 3 bases, with 11 bases separating them. The CDR3: CASSHRDNYEQYF. The CDR3, as DNA: TGTGCCAGCAGCCACCGGGACAACTACGAGCAGTACTTC.

Comment on this clone: In the same sample, other DNA sequences code for this CDR3. This sequence joins TRBV28 and TRBJ2-3; D may be TRBD2 (6 bases). The CDR3 has 14 residues. The V end lost 4 bases, the J end lost 2 bases, and 10 bases lay between the germline ends. Germline assignment: CDR1 MDHEN and CDR2 SYDVKM. The CDR3 reads CASSSGTHTDTQYF. CDR3 nucleotide sequence: TGTGCCAGCAGTTCCGGGACTCACACAGATACGCAGTATTTT. Full variable domain (rest looked up from reference TRBV28 and TRBJ2-3): DVKVTQSSRYLVKRTGEKVFLECVQDMDHENMFWYRQDPGLGLRLIYFSYDVKMKEKGDIPEGYSVSREKKERFSLILESASTNQTSMYLCASSSGTHTDTQYFGPGTRLTVL.

The chain carries TRBV6-5 and TRBJ1-6; 12 nucleotides line up with TRBD1. The trim removed 0 bases at V and 10 bases at J, leaving 1 base unmatched. Germline V gives CDR1 MNHEY, CDR2 SVGAGI. The CDR3 loop spans 15 amino acids. The CDR3 DNA reads TGTGCCAGCAGTTACTCAGGGACAGGGGGCTCACCCCTCCACTTT. This gives the protein CASSYSGTGGSPLHF.

This chain joins TRBV7-3 and TRBJ2-1; D not resolved. V was clipped by 1 base and J by 5 bases, with 6 bases between them. CDR1 and CDR2 from the germline V gene are SGHTA and FQGTGA. CDR3 length: 13 residues. DNA for the CDR3: TGTGCCAGCAGCTTAAACAGAAACAATGAGCAGTTCTTC. Its translation is CASSLNRNNEQFF.

The chain has TRBV10-3 and TRBJ2-1, with 11 nucleotides matching TRBD2. CDR3 length: 14 residues. CDR1 and CDR2 (germline): ENHRY, SYGVKD. The junction had 5 bases not matched to a gene; V was cut back by 5 bases and J by 8 bases. This CDR3 reads CAISLAGGGDEQFF. CDR3 nucleotide sequence: TGTGCCATCAGTCTAGCGGGAGGAGGGGATGAGCAGTTCTTC.

The chain uses TRBV5-1 and TRBJ2-5; D is perhaps TRBD1 (6 bases). V lost 4 bases and J lost 4, with 11 bases in between. This CDR3 contains 13 residues. Germline values: CDR1 SGHRS, CDR2 YFSETQ. The CDR3, as DNA: TGCGCCAGCAGCCCCCACAGGGCAGAGACCCAGTACTTC. Protein: CASSPHRAETQYF.